What follows are 31 T cell receptor beta chains derived from one specimen sequenced in a study of cytomegalovirus exposure and HLA in healthy donors. Produced via immunoSEQ multiplex PCR; TCRdb's table is partial and in-frame only. Among 98,000 or so clones listed, around 82% were seen once. Sequencing was done on a sample of PBMCs. These receptors originate from a woman between 18 and 29 years old in good health and CMV-seronegative.

This chain uses TRBV7-2 with TRBJ2-7, with D possibly TRBD2 on 5 matching bases. CDR3 size: 15 residues. Trimming cost V 1 base and J 6 bases, with 16 bases left between them. Germline V CDR1 and CDR2: SGHTA, FQGNSA. This CDR3 is CASSLVVGLTAEQYF. Written as DNA, the CDR3 is TGTGCCAGCAGCTTAGTTGTTGGACTGACCGCCGAGCAGTACTTC.

The chain carries TRBV7-2 and TRBJ2-7; 7 bases are shared with TRBD1. The germline CDR1 and CDR2 sequences are SGHTA and FQGNSA. The CDR3 covers 16 residues. Trimming at V came to 5 bases and at J to 4 bases, leaving 14 bases not matched to a gene. In nucleotides, the CDR3 is TGTGCCAGCAGCATACAGGGGCCCACGTCGTTATACGAGCAGTACTTC. Translation gives CASSIQGPTSLYEQYF. The whole variable domain, filled in from reference TRBV7-2 and TRBJ2-7, reads GAGVSQSPSNKVTEKGKDVELRCDPISGHTALYWYRQSLGQGLEFLIYFQGNSAPDKSGLPSDRFSAERTGGSVSTLTIQRTQQEDSAVYLCASSIQGPTSLYEQYFGPGTRLTVT.

The chain has TRBV10-3 and TRBJ2-7; no reliable D call. V lost 0 bases, J lost 7 bases, and 7 bases lay in between. Germline V gene lookup returns CDR1 ENHRY and CDR2 SYGVKD. This CDR3 contains 12 residues. The CDR3 is CAISESSGEQYF. In DNA form, the CDR3 reads TGTGCCATCAGTGAGTCCTCGGGTGAGCAGTACTTC.

This chain connects TRBV28 to TRBJ2-7, with 8 bases that match TRBD2. Germline V gene lookup returns CDR1 MDHEN and CDR2 SYDVKM. There are 16 residues in the CDR3. V shed 5 bases, J shed 7 bases, and the junction held 16 bases outside the gene matches. The chain's CDR3 is CASSDPGGALAKEQYF. Here the CDR3 DNA reads TGTGCCAGCAGTGATCCGGGAGGGGCTCTGGCAAAGGAGCAGTACTTC. The full variable domain, with the rest looked up from reference TRBV28 and TRBJ2-7, is DVKVTQSSRYLVKRTGEKVFLECVQDMDHENMFWYRQDPGLGLRLIYFSYDVKMKEKGDIPEGYSVSREKKERFSLILESASTNQTSMYLCASSDPGGALAKEQYFGPGTRLTVT.

The V gene is TRBV25-1, the J gene TRBJ1-1; TRBD1 agrees at 7 bases. Trimming at V came to 4 bases and at J to 9 bases, leaving 5 bases not matched to a gene. This CDR3 is built from 12 residues. From germline, CDR1 is MGHDK and CDR2 SYGVNS. The CDR3: CASSARQGQAFF. CDR3 coding DNA: TGTGCCAGCAGTGCCCGACAGGGACAAGCTTTCTTT.

The chain carries TRBV6-5 and TRBJ2-5; 7 nucleotides agree with TRBD2. V dropped 6 bases and J dropped 4; count of bases not matched to a gene: 8. This CDR3 is 14 amino acids long. CDR1 and CDR2 (germline): MNHEY, SVGAGI. CDR3 region: CASRRTSGAETQYF. As DNA, the CDR3 is TGTGCCAGCAGACGGACTAGTGGGGCAGAGACCCAGTACTTC.

J is TRBJ2-7 and V is TRBV5-4, with 7 bases matching TRBD1. J gave up 0 bases and V 3 bases, and 6 bases lay outside the gene matches. The CDR3 is made up of 15 amino acids. Germline CDR1 reads SGHNT; CDR2 reads YYREEE (reference sequence). The CDR3 DNA follows: TGTGCCAGCAGCTCCGGGACAGCTATCTCCTACGAGCAGTACTTC. Translation gives CASSSGTAISYEQYF. Complete variable domain (other parts from reference TRBV5-4 and TRBJ2-7): ETGVTQSPTHLIKTRGQQVTLRCSSQSGHNTVSWYQQALGQGPQFIFQYYREEENGRGNFPPRFSGLQFPNYSSELNVNALELDDSALYLCASSSGTAISYEQYFGPGTRLTVT.

This chain uses TRBV28 with TRBJ1-2; possibly TRBD1 for D (6 bases). CDR3 length: 12 residues. The germline gives CDR1 MDHEN, CDR2 SYDVKM. Trimming shortened V by 7 bases and J by 4 bases, and 10 bases separated the two germline ends. This CDR3 reads CASNREFYGYTF. The CDR3 DNA reads as TGTGCCAGCAACAGGGAGTTCTATGGCTACACCTTC.

Only one count was recorded for this clone. The chain couples TRBV28 to TRBJ1-2; D possibly corresponds to TRBD1 (5 bases). Germline CDR1 MDHEN, CDR2 SYDVKM. This CDR3 comprises 14 residues. V was pared by 5 bases and J by 4 bases, with 14 bases between. CDR3 sequence: CASSGGGETYGYTF. The DNA of the CDR3 is TGTGCCAGCAGTGGGGGAGGGGAGACCTATGGCTACACCTTC.

This rearrangement joins TRBV27 to TRBJ2-1; 9 bases match TRBD2. Germline assignment: CDR1 MNHEY and CDR2 SMNVEV (reference sequence). Trimming at V came to 1 base and at J to 8 bases, leaving 9 bases not matched to a gene. The CDR3 runs to 16 residues. CDR3 protein: CASSLWGGGAFDEQFF. In nucleotides, the CDR3 is TGTGCCAGCAGTTTATGGGGCGGGGGGGCATTTGATGAGCAGTTCTTC.

The V and J genes are TRBV27 and TRBJ2-4; 7 nucleotides agree with TRBD1. Germline assignment: CDR1 MNHEY and CDR2 SMNVEV (reference sequence). The CDR3 runs 16 residues. V shed 4 bases and J 7 bases; nucleotides not matched to a gene: 13. CDR3 sequence reads: CASSSTGDRASNIQYF. CDR3 nucleotide sequence: TGTGCCAGCAGTTCTACAGGGGATAGGGCTAGTAACATTCAGTACTTC.

The rearrangement joins TRBV25-1 to TRBJ2-5, with TRBD2 as a possible D gene (7 bases). CDR3 size: 17 residues. V was shortened by 1 base and J by 1 base, with 16 bases between the two germline ends. Looked up from germline, CDR1 is MGHDK and CDR2 is SYGVNS. In DNA form, the CDR3 reads TGTGCCAGCAGTGAATCCGTGGGGGGGGCCACCCAAGAGACCCAGTACTTC. Amino acid sequence: CASSESVGGATQETQYF.

This sequence joins TRBV2 and TRBJ1-2, with unresolved D. Germline values: CDR1 SNHLY, CDR2 FYNNEI. This CDR3 has 13 residues. V lost 4 bases to trimming and J lost 7 bases, with 13 bases between them. DNA of the CDR3: TGTGCCAGCAGTGGAGGAGTACGGGGTGGCTACACCTTC. This translates into CASSGGVRGGYTF.

This clone was picked up a small number of times. The chain has TRBV29-1 and TRBJ1-5; D may be TRBD1 (6 bases). V was pared by 2 bases and J by 5 bases, with 10 bases between. CDR1 is SQVTM and CDR2 is ANQGSEA in the germline V gene. This CDR3 contains 13 residues. CDR3 in DNA: TGCAGCGTTGAACAGGGGTTGGATCAGCCCCAGCATTTT. Amino acid sequence: CSVEQGLDQPQHF.

The chain carries TRBV6-1 and TRBJ2-3; TRBD2 aligns across 8 bases. The CDR3 consists of 16 residues. With 1 base clipped from V and 1 base from J, the junction kept 4 bases outside the gene matches. From germline, CDR1 is MNHNS and CDR2 SASEGT. The CDR3 bases are TGTGCCAGCAGTGAAGTCAGCGGGGGACGCACAGATACGCAGTATTTT. Translated: CASSEVSGGRTDTQYF.

V and J are TRBV5-1 and TRBJ2-7; 10 nucleotides line up with TRBD1. The trim removed 4 bases at V and 5 bases at J, leaving 6 bases unmatched. Germline loops: CDR1 SGHRS, CDR2 YFSETQ. The CDR3 is made up of 14 amino acids. This CDR3 reads CASSRTGTGDEQYF. CDR3 in DNA: TGCGCCAGCAGCCGTACCGGGACAGGGGACGAGCAGTACTTC.

The chain couples TRBV6-6 to TRBJ2-1, with 9 bases matching TRBD2. The germline V gene has CDR1 MNHNY and CDR2 SVGAGI (reference sequence). V lost 5 bases to trimming and J lost 7 bases; unmatched junction nucleotides: 9. CDR3 length: 15 residues. The CDR3 here is CASSQRGGAVNEQFF. In nucleotides, the CDR3 is TGTGCCAGCAGTCAGCGCGGGGGGGCCGTGAATGAGCAGTTCTTC.

The chain recombines TRBV5-4 with TRBJ2-1; 10 bases fit TRBD2. Per the germline V gene, CDR1 is SGHNT and CDR2 is YYREEE (reference sequence). V lost 1 base, J lost 5 bases, and 6 bases stayed unmatched. This CDR3 contains 16 residues. The CDR3 coding sequence is TGTGCCAGCAGCTTGTCGGCACTAGCGGGGCACAATGAGCAGTTCTTC. Protein: CASSLSALAGHNEQFF.

This chain connects TRBV4-1 to TRBJ2-3, with TRBD2 matching 9 bases. V dropped 0 bases and J dropped 6; count of bases not matched to a gene: 7. This CDR3 has 16 residues. Germline CDR1 and CDR2: MGHRA and YSYEKL. CDR3 residues: CASSQEPELAGDTQYF. The CDR3 DNA follows: TGCGCCAGCAGCCAAGAACCGGAGCTAGCGGGGGATACGCAGTATTTT.

This chain uses TRBV27 with TRBJ2-5, with D unresolved. There are 12 residues in the CDR3. V lost 3 bases and J 5 bases, leaving 7 bases between the germline ends. CDR1 and CDR2 (germline): MNHEY, SMNVEV (reference sequence). Here the CDR3 DNA reads TGTGCCAGCAGTTTGAACATGGAGACCCAGTACTTC. Translated, it gives CASSLNMETQYF.

The J gene is TRBJ2-3, the V gene TRBV2; D perhaps matches TRBD1 (6 bases). Deletions cut 8 bases from V and 1 base from J, with 13 bases between. Germline assignment: CDR1 SNHLY and CDR2 FYNNEI. The CDR3 covers 14 residues. The CDR3 coding sequence is TGTGCCAGCCGGGTGACAGGACGCACAGATACGCAGTATTTT. It yields the protein CASRVTGRTDTQYF.

This chain joins TRBV4-2 and TRBJ2-7, with 12 bases identical to TRBD2. The germline V gene encodes CDR1 LGHNA and CDR2 YNFKEQ. This CDR3 comprises 17 residues. J lost 4 bases, V lost 1 base, and 8 bases had no gene match. The CDR3 spells CASSQVTSGGTNYEQYF. The CDR3 nucleotides read TGTGCCAGCAGCCAAGTTACTAGCGGGGGGACCAATTACGAGCAGTACTTC.

This CDR3 is CASLPASSYNSPLHF. The CDR3 nucleotides read TGTGCCAGCCTCCCCGCCAGCTCCTATAATTCACCCCTCCACTTT. The chain joins TRBV19 to TRBJ1-6; no clear D. Germline loops: CDR1 LNHDA, CDR2 SQIVND (reference sequence). V lost 9 bases and J 0 bases, leaving 12 bases between the germline ends. The CDR3 is 15 residues long.

V is TRBV10-1 and J is TRBJ2-3; 8 bases agree with TRBD2. The germline CDR1 and CDR2 sequences are WNHNN and SYGVQD (reference sequence). V lost 8 bases to trimming and J lost 6 bases; unmatched junction nucleotides: 10. This CDR3 contains 14 residues. CDR3: CASQATGGRDTQYF. Written as DNA, the CDR3 is TGCGCCAGCCAGGCGACGGGGGGGCGGGATACGCAGTATTTT.

This rearrangement joins TRBV28 to TRBJ1-2; a weak D match, TRBD1 (6 bases). CDR3 size: 13 residues. V was cut by 10 bases and J by 8 bases, with 20 bases left in between. Germline V lookup: CDR1 MDHEN, CDR2 SYDVKM. The CDR3 region is CATVGQIPSGYTF. CDR3 in DNA: TGTGCCACCGTAGGACAGATCCCGTCCGGCTACACCTTC.

J is TRBJ1-1 and V is TRBV6-5; a possible D gene is TRBD1 (5 bases). Trimming left V 2 bases short and J 0 bases short, with 10 bases between. CDR3 length: 15 residues. Per the germline V gene, CDR1 is MNHEY and CDR2 is SVGAGI. CDR3 amino acids: CASSYGGAMNTEAFF. CDR3 DNA: TGTGCCAGCAGTTACGGAGGGGCCATGAACACTGAAGCTTTCTTT.

This clone was counted a few times. V usage is TRBV27 and J usage is TRBJ1-2; D might be TRBD1 (6 bases). Germline loops: CDR1 MNHEY, CDR2 SMNVEV (reference sequence). V was shortened by 8 bases and J by 4 bases, with 17 bases between the two germline ends. This CDR3 has 14 amino acids. Here the CDR3 DNA reads TGTGCCAGCCGAAAGGACAGACCAATCTATGGCTACACCTTC. Translated: CASRKDRPIYGYTF.

The V gene is TRBV9, the J gene TRBJ1-2; 8 nucleotides line up with TRBD1. The CDR3 spans 17 residues. The trim removed 0 bases at V and 0 bases at J, leaving 7 bases unmatched. Per the germline V gene, CDR1 is SGDLS and CDR2 is YYNGEE. The CDR3 DNA reads TGTGCCAGCAGCGTAGAGGCAGGGGGCGCCTCTAACTATGGCTACACCTTC. Its translation is CASSVEAGGASNYGYTF.

The chain is built from TRBV7-9 and TRBJ1-6, with D maybe TRBD1 (5 bases). Trimming left V 2 bases short and J 4 bases short, with 15 bases between. Germline V gene lookup returns CDR1 SEHNR and CDR2 FQNEAQ (reference sequence). The CDR3 has 17 residues. CDR3 sequence reads: CASSLSSLGGYNSPLHF. The CDR3 DNA follows: TGTGCCAGCAGCTTAAGCAGTCTTGGGGGGTATAATTCACCCCTCCACTTT. The complete variable domain, with remaining parts taken from reference TRBV7-9 and TRBJ1-6, reads DTGVSQNPRHKITKRGQNVTFRCDPISEHNRLYWYRQTLGQGPEFLTYFQNEAQLEKSRLLSDRFSAERPKGSFSTLEIQRTEQGDSAMYLCASSLSSLGGYNSPLHFGNGTRLTVT.

The rearrangement joins TRBV7-9 to TRBJ1-1; tentative D call: TRBD1 (5 bases). V was shortened by 6 bases and J by 6 bases, with 14 bases between the two germline ends. The CDR3 length is 13 residues. Germline lookup yields CDR1 SEHNR and CDR2 FQNEAQ (reference sequence). The CDR3 loop reads CASRPQGYPEAFF. In DNA form, the CDR3 reads TGTGCCAGCAGGCCGCAGGGATACCCTGAAGCTTTCTTT.

This chain joins TRBV25-1 and TRBJ2-1; 9 positions match TRBD1. This CDR3 contains 16 residues. The germline V gene has CDR1 MGHDK and CDR2 SYGVNS. V shed 3 bases and J 7 bases; nucleotides not matched to a gene: 10. CDR3 sequence reads: CASSDRGTGQFNEQFF. The CDR3 bases are TGTGCCAGCAGTGACCGCGGGACAGGGCAGTTTAATGAGCAGTTCTTC. Full variable domain (rest looked up from reference TRBV25-1 and TRBJ2-1): EADIYQTPRYLVIGTGKKITLECSQTMGHDKMYWYQQDPGMELHLIHYSYGVNSTEKGDLSSESTVSRIRTEHFPLTLESARPSHTSQYLCASSDRGTGQFNEQFFGPGTRLTVL.